This T cell receptor (beta chain) was documented in a study of shared clonotypes between healthy human individuals (dated by TCRdb to about 2020). Regarding the complete study: A few men and two women, aged 18 to 49 years, made up the cohort. For each donor, CD4 naive and CD4 memory were each run on three plates, CD8 naive on two plates, and CD8 memory on one plate. Blood TCR repertoires of about 5 healthy adults were deeply sequenced to estimate repertoire size and the extent of clonotype sharing between individuals. Libraries were prepared and TCR repertoires were sequenced by different laboratories using diverse techniques, in order to increase sequencing depth and limit assay-specific biases. Leukapheresis yielded between about 0.9 and 8.9 billion PBMCs per donor.

Study-wide conclusions, independent of this receptor: Sampling was limited to blood, and TCR repertoires in tissue likely differ from TCR repertoires in blood. Rarefaction of sorted-subset datasets indicated incomplete sequencing despite the large sequencing depth. Based on pairwise subsampling, the degree of clonotype sharing among donors was expected to be affected by sequencing depth. Because the study included a small number of donors, the genetic and exposure-history diversity represented was limited. Clonotypes shared by all four sorted-subset donors showed higher generation probabilities than non-shared clonotypes. When four donors were compared, the shared fraction of clonotypes was about 5.2% for naive CD4, around 3.5% for naive CD8, more than 2% for memory CD4, and 0.35% to 0.4% for memory CD8. Larger estimated clonotype richness was generally found for naive subsets than for memory subsets.

V is pared back by 2 bases and J by 2 bases, with 10 bases lying between the germline termini. The CDR3 holds 14 amino acids from the cysteine to the phenylalanine. The kept DNA is CDR3 alone, 42 bases in frame from the first base. As encoded in the germline V gene (reference sequence), CDR1 is MNHNY while CDR2 is SVGAGI. In regard to this clone: It lacks a known antigen. No per-base quality is available; no much larger clone lies one base away.

Healthy HIV-negative adults with no recently reported acute infections or vaccinations were included as donors. All donors were Caucasian adults living in Nashville, Tennessee, USA. CD4+ T cells were enriched through magnetic negative selection, after which naive cells were positively selected on CD45RA and the remaining negative fraction served as the memory subset. After blood collection by leukapheresis, PBMCs were isolated using Ficoll-Histopaque density gradient centrifugation and then cryopreserved in the vapor phase of liquid nitrogen. Analytical flow cytometry was used to check the purity and quantity of each magnetically sorted T cell population. From each sorted fraction, genomic DNA was isolated and quantified by UV absorbance on a Nanodrop 2000c. Using the deep immunoSEQ assay, multiplex PCR amplified TCR CDR3 regions from genomic DNA. For each cell subset, the extracted genomic DNA was distributed evenly across all wells of several immunoSEQ 96-well plates, and each plate served as one replicate. For sorted subsets, roughly 200 ng of genomic DNA, equivalent to 25,000 to 35,000 T cell genomes, went into each replicate PCR. Purified libraries were quantified with a Qubit 3.0 fluorometer, sized on a Bioanalyzer 2100, and re-quantified with the KAPA Library Quantification kit. Every immunoSEQ 96-well plate was sequenced on a separate single-read 150-cycle Illumina NextSeq 550 flow cell. On the study's bioinformatics: Because only junctional sequences without quality scores were contained in the immunoSEQ output, filtering matching that applied to full-length reads could not be performed. To assign V/J genes and CDR3, sequences were annotated using PyIR, a Python wrapper for IgBLAST v1.9, with IMGT germline references. Reads with weak V/J assignments (E-value above 1e-6), missing CDR3, stop codons, out-of-frame junctions, or ambiguous translated residues were removed. V3J clonotypes were defined as sequences sharing the same inferred V gene, J gene, and CDR3 amino acid sequence. Percentage overlap between repertoires was calculated by dividing the number of shared unique clonotypes by the size of the smaller repertoire. Three approaches were used to assess repertoire richness: RTK rarefaction, the Chao1 estimator, and Recon v2.1 estimates of unobserved clonotypes. OLGA was used to compute generation probabilities for all TCRbeta clonotypes that the gDNA method yielded from a handful of donors. TCRdb holds this immuneACCESS table with in-frame rearrangements only. Some clones are missing; in checked studies, unresolved V genes explain under half, and the rest has no known cause. V and J calls and clone size are as listed in that table; D and trimming were resolved from the DNA. Counted in this sample were 1.5 million to 1.9 million clones; 98% of them appeared once. The top ten hold less than 0.55% of the sample.

Material for sequencing was naive CD4+ T cells sorted from blood. In light of the paper, this sample's cell subset or site label describes: CD45RA+ positively selected. The V and J genes are TRBV6-6 and TRBJ2-7; TRBD2 is a weak D gene call, 5 bases matching. The sequence was obtained from a man in his thirties or forties in good health. The bases read TGTGCCAGCAGTTACACGGACGGGACCTACGAGCAGTACTTC. Its coded protein is CASSYTDGTYEQYF.